This T cell receptor beta chain is drawn from a study of T-cell memory formation after mild COVID-19. TCRdb re-analysed the 5' RACE reads in MiXCR, keeping a single row per CDR3 protein. The sample has about 560,000 distinct CDR3 sequences; approximately 15% are singletons. This clonotype turned up a few times. Its antigen is not identified. CDR1 and CDR2 (germline): MNHEY, SMNVEV (reference sequence). CDR3 length: 14 residues. J lost 7 bases, V lost 5 bases, and 9 bases had no gene match. Overall study results and limits: There were some responding clones in pre-infection memory, which suggested that cross-reactive memory had joined.

The V gene is TRBV27, the J gene TRBJ1-2; 8 bases fit TRBD1. The sequence came from an adult woman who had mild COVID-19 (a few samples of this study predate the infection). Cell type and time point are not known. Input material: PBMCs or a T cell subset sorted from them (not recorded which). CDR3 nucleotides: TGTGCCAGCAGTAAGGACAGGGACGTGCGTGGCTACACCTTC. It translates to CASSKDRDVRGYTF.